These 29 T cell receptor beta chains share one sample of origin, sequenced in a study of blood T cell repertoires in COVID-19. Profiling relied on immunoSEQ multiplex PCR, and the TCRdb table lists in-frame clones only, not all of them. The data contain 300,000 to 400,000 clones, about 90% of them singletons. The sample taken for sequencing was peripheral blood. Receptor source: a young woman with COVID-19, enrolled during active disease.

This clone was recorded a few times. The chain has TRBV28 and TRBJ1-5, with D possibly being TRBD1 (6 bases). From germline, CDR1 is MDHEN and CDR2 SYDVKM. The V gene lost 5 bases and the J gene lost 0 bases, with 11 bases spanning the gap. CDR3 length: 15 residues. CDR3: CASSPYRDSNQPQHF. The CDR3 coding sequence is TGTGCCAGCAGTCCTTACAGGGATAGCAATCAGCCCCAGCATTTT.

The chain joins TRBV27 to TRBJ1-4; 7 bases map to TRBD1. Germline CDR1 MNHEY, CDR2 SMNVEV (reference sequence). The CDR3 sequence is 14 residues long. V shed 6 bases, J shed 8 bases, and the junction held 9 bases outside the gene matches. The CDR3 DNA follows: TGTGCCAGCAGGGTTGGAGGGGGCGGAGAAAAACTGTTTTTT. Translating gives CASRVGGGGEKLFF.

This sequence joins TRBV27 and TRBJ2-3, with 10 bases fitting TRBD2. This CDR3 is 13 amino acids long. V dropped 6 bases and J dropped 5; count of bases not matched to a gene: 2. Germline CDR1 MNHEY, CDR2 SMNVEV (reference sequence). The CDR3 bases are TGTGCCAGCAGAAAGCGGGAGGGAGATACGCAGTATTTT. It translates to CASRKREGDTQYF.

The chain has TRBV15 and TRBJ1-5; D gene uncertain. V gave up 11 bases and J gave up 5 bases, with 10 bases separating them. The CDR3 has 11 amino acids. The germline gives CDR1 LNHNV, CDR2 YYDKDF (reference sequence). The CDR3 sequence is CAAGFDQPQHF. CDR3 coding DNA: TGTGCCGCCGGGTTCGATCAGCCCCAGCATTTT.

V gene TRBV5-1 combines with J gene TRBJ1-1, with D possibly being TRBD1 (6 bases). The V gene's germline CDR1 is SGHRS and CDR2 YFSETQ. V lost 1 base, J lost 0 bases, and 10 bases lay in between. This CDR3 is 15 amino acids long. The CDR3 nucleotides read TGCGCCAGCAGCTTGACAGGGAACATGAACACTGAAGCTTTCTTT. Translation: CASSLTGNMNTEAFF.

The rearrangement links TRBV30 to TRBJ1-1; possibly TRBD1 for D (6 bases). Germline V gene data show CDR1 as GTSNPN and CDR2 as SVGIG (reference sequence). The V end was cut by 5 bases, the J end by 6 bases, with 19 bases between. There are 14 residues in the CDR3. CDR3 loop: CAWDSIRGAPEAFF. The CDR3 nucleotides read TGTGCCTGGGACTCCATCCGGGGGGCCCCTGAAGCTTTCTTT.

V and J are TRBV7-9 and TRBJ1-2; 8 nucleotides line up with TRBD1. V was pared by 0 bases and J by 4 bases, with 16 bases of the junction left unmatched. Germline CDR1 is SEHNR and CDR2 is FQNEAQ (reference sequence). The CDR3 is made up of 19 amino acids. CDR3 sequence reads: CASSLAGILSTDRGYGYTF. DNA for the CDR3: TGTGCCAGCAGCTTAGCGGGAATCCTATCCACCGACAGGGGCTATGGCTACACCTTC.

V and J are TRBV5-1 and TRBJ2-3; D may be TRBD2 (5 bases). Germline V gene lookup returns CDR1 SGHRS and CDR2 YFSETQ. V was shortened by 0 bases and J by 4 bases, with 12 bases between the two germline ends. This CDR3 region has 15 residues. CDR3 sequence: CASSLGGVSPDTQYF. In nucleotides, the CDR3 is TGCGCCAGCAGCTTGGGGGGAGTATCCCCAGATACGCAGTATTTT.

As to this clone: The same CDR3 arises from other DNA sequences in this sample as well. The chain joins TRBV19 to TRBJ1-5; TRBD1 is a possible D gene (6 bases). Trimming removed 2 bases at V and 6 bases at J, with 11 bases between. The germline V gene has CDR1 LNHDA and CDR2 SQIVND (reference sequence). This CDR3 spans 14 amino acids. CDR3 coding DNA: TGTGCCAGTAGTATAACAGGGAGCGGTCAGCCCCAGCATTTT. Its translation: CASSITGSGQPQHF.

V is TRBV7-2 and J is TRBJ2-7; TRBD2 aligns across 12 bases. This CDR3 contains 16 residues. Germline lookup yields CDR1 SGHTA and CDR2 FQGNSA. J lost 4 bases, V lost 4 bases, and 8 bases had no gene match. The CDR3: CASSSLTSGSLYEQYF. The CDR3 region has the DNA TGTGCCAGCAGCTCTTTGACTAGCGGGAGCCTTTACGAGCAGTACTTC.

The rearrangement joins TRBV3-1 (or the pseudogene TRBV3-2) to TRBJ1-1, with TRBD1 matching 9 bases. Trimming at V came to 3 bases and at J to 12 bases, leaving 8 bases not matched to a gene. The CDR3 is 13 amino acids. Per germline, CDR1 LGHDT and CDR2 YNNKEL (reference sequence). The CDR3 nucleotides are TGTGCCAGCAGCCAGGGTTGGACAGGGGAACCTTTCTTT. Translating it yields CASSQGWTGEPFF.

The rearrangement joins TRBV6-6 to TRBJ2-3, with D unclear. The CDR3 has 12 amino acids. Between the trimmed V and J ends, which lost 4 bases and 1 base, there was a span of 3 bases. CDR1 MNHNY and CDR2 SVGAGI come from the germline V gene (reference sequence). The CDR3 sequence: CASSSGTDTQYF. In nucleotides, the CDR3 is TGTGCCAGCAGTTCAGGCACAGATACGCAGTATTTT.

This clone was picked up a small number of times. The chain has TRBV4-1 and TRBJ1-2, with TRBD1 identical over 9 bases. After removal of 0 bases from V and 5 bases from J, the junction contained 4 bases not matched to a gene. Per germline, CDR1 MGHRA and CDR2 YSYEKL. The CDR3 runs 15 residues. Here the CDR3 reads CASSQDTGTGYGYTF. Written as DNA, the CDR3 is TGCGCCAGCAGCCAAGATACGGGGACAGGGTATGGCTACACCTTC.

The rearrangement joins TRBV28 to TRBJ2-4, with D possibly matching TRBD2 (6 bases). CDR1 is MDHEN and CDR2 is SYDVKM in the germline V gene. The CDR3 consists of 15 residues. Trimming stripped 6 bases from V and 0 bases from J, with 12 bases between. For the CDR3, the DNA is TGTGCCAGCAGATTAGCGGAGGGAGCCAAAAACATTCAGTACTTC. Encoded protein: CASRLAEGAKNIQYF.

The rearrangement joins TRBV7-2 to TRBJ1-1; D is ambiguous. The V gene lost 5 bases and the J gene lost 0 bases, with 10 bases spanning the gap. This CDR3 is built from 14 residues. The germline gives CDR1 SGHTA, CDR2 FQGNSA. CDR3: CASSGLGVNTEAFF. For the CDR3, the DNA is TGTGCCAGCAGCGGCCTCGGGGTGAACACTGAAGCTTTCTTT.

This clone was counted a few times. The chain recombines TRBV19 with TRBJ1-5; D perhaps matches TRBD1 (5 bases). Germline V gene sequence: CDR1 LNHDA, CDR2 SQIVND (reference sequence). V was shortened by 5 bases and J by 1 base, with 24 bases between the two germline ends. This CDR3 has 19 residues. In DNA form, the CDR3 reads TGTGCCAGTAGTCGCAAGGCGGGGGATCTTTTGGGGAGCAATCAGCCCCAGCATTTT. Translating it yields CASSRKAGDLLGSNQPQHF. Supplemented by reference TRBV19 and TRBJ1-5, the full variable domain reads DGGITQSPKYLFRKEGQNVTLSCEQNLNHDAMYWYRQDPGQGLRLIYYSQIVNDFQKGDIAEGYSVSREKKESFPLTVTSAQKNPTAFYLCASSRKAGDLLGSNQPQHFGDGTRLSIL.

The genes are TRBV4-1 and TRBJ2-3; 10 nucleotides line up with TRBD1. The length of the CDR3 is 16 residues. Germline trimming cut 0 bases from V and 4 bases from J; bases unmatched to any gene: 4. CDR1 MGHRA and CDR2 YSYEKL come from the germline V gene. The CDR3: CASSQETGGLADTQYF. The CDR3 nucleotides read TGCGCCAGCAGCCAAGAGACAGGGGGCCTCGCAGATACGCAGTATTTT.

The V and J genes are TRBV5-1 and TRBJ1-2; 9 bases map to TRBD1. This CDR3 comprises 15 residues. From germline, CDR1 is SGHRS and CDR2 YFSETQ. V was clipped by 0 bases and J by 4 bases; unmatched bases: 4. In nucleotides, the CDR3 is TGCGCCAGCAGCTTGGGTGAGACAGGGGGCTATGGCTACACCTTC. Amino acids: CASSLGETGGYGYTF.

V gene TRBV28 combines with J gene TRBJ1-4; D gene uncertain. Trimming stripped 5 bases from V and 4 bases from J, with 17 bases between. CDR1 and CDR2 (germline): MDHEN, SYDVKM. This CDR3 region has 16 residues. The CDR3 protein is CASSDPGSLLNEKLFF. Here the CDR3 DNA reads TGTGCCAGCAGTGACCCGGGGAGCCTGCTTAATGAAAAACTGTTTTTT.

This clone was picked up a small number of times. The J gene is TRBJ1-1, the V gene TRBV25-1, with unresolved D. V lost 2 bases and J lost 4, with 11 bases in between. Per germline, CDR1 MGHDK and CDR2 SYGVNS. There are 14 residues in the CDR3. DNA of the CDR3: TGTGCCAGCAGTGAACCGGGGTTGAGCACTGAAGCTTTCTTT. This gives the protein CASSEPGLSTEAFF.

This CDR3 is CATGVTTPGHEQFF. In nucleotides, the CDR3 is TGTGCCACAGGGGTCACCACCCCAGGGCATGAGCAGTTCTTC. This chain connects TRBV19 to TRBJ2-1, with D perhaps matching TRBD1 (6 bases). V gave up 10 bases and J gave up 8 bases, with 21 bases separating them. Germline CDR1 is LNHDA and CDR2 is SQIVND (reference sequence). CDR3 length equals 14 residues. The variable domain in full, completed from reference TRBV19 and TRBJ2-1, reads DGGITQSPKYLFRKEGQNVTLSCEQNLNHDAMYWYRQDPGQGLRLIYYSQIVNDFQKGDIAEGYSVSREKKESFPLTVTSAQKNPTAFYLCATGVTTPGHEQFFGPGTRLTVL.

In nucleotides, the CDR3 is TGTGCCAGCAATTCAGACAGGGGAAGAGATACGCAGTATTTT. Its translation: CASNSDRGRDTQYF. The chain is built from TRBV2 and TRBJ2-3; 8 nucleotides agree with TRBD1. CDR3 length equals 14 residues. V lost 7 bases and J lost 5; bases outside the gene matches: 8. The germline V gene encodes CDR1 SNHLY and CDR2 FYNNEI.

This clone was picked up a small number of times. The chain has TRBV10-1 and TRBJ2-2, with 9 bases lining up with TRBD1. The CDR3 runs to 16 residues. V gave up 6 bases and J gave up 5 bases; unmatched junction bases: 10. Germline CDR1 WNHNN, CDR2 SYGVQD (reference sequence). The CDR3 DNA is TGCGCCAGCAGCCAGAAAGGGACAGGGAGGACCGGGGAGCTGTTTTTT. Amino acids: CASSQKGTGRTGELFF.

The rearrangement uses TRBV5-1 and TRBJ1-5; D is unclear. Germline assignment: CDR1 SGHRS and CDR2 YFSETQ. The V and J ends lost 0 bases and 1 base respectively, with 8 bases between them. The CDR3 length is 15 residues. The CDR3 reads CASSLASGSNQPQHF. CDR3 bases: TGCGCCAGCAGCTTGGCCTCGGGGAGCAATCAGCCCCAGCATTTT. Supplemented by reference TRBV5-1 and TRBJ1-5, the full variable domain reads KAGVTQTPRYLIKTRGQQVTLSCSPISGHRSVSWYQQTPGQGLQFLFEYFSETQRNKGNFPGRFSGRQFSNSRSEMNVSTLELGDSALYLCASSLASGSNQPQHFGDGTRLSIL.

This rearrangement joins TRBV9 to TRBJ2-3, with TRBD2 matching over 7 bases. The junction had 2 bases not matched to a gene; V was cut back by 1 base and J by 0 bases. The CDR3 runs to 15 residues. Per germline, CDR1 SGDLS and CDR2 YYNGEE. CDR3 region: CASSVSGASTDTQYF. The CDR3 coding sequence is TGTGCCAGCAGCGTAAGCGGGGCAAGCACAGATACGCAGTATTTT.

V and J are TRBV7-2 and TRBJ2-3; 11 bases align to TRBD2. Germline V gene lookup returns CDR1 SGHTA and CDR2 FQGNSA. After removal of 1 base from V and 0 bases from J, the junction contained 0 bases not matched to a gene. The CDR3 runs to 16 residues. The CDR3 reads CASSLGTSGSTDTQYF. In DNA form, the CDR3 reads TGTGCCAGCAGCTTAGGGACTAGCGGGAGCACAGATACGCAGTATTTT.

The chain has TRBV6-4 and TRBJ1-2; no firm D call. The CDR3 is made up of 11 amino acids. Looked up from germline, CDR1 is MRHNA and CDR2 is SNTAGT. With 4 bases removed from V and 4 bases from J, the gap between germline ends came to 4 bases. The CDR3: CASSAGYGYTF. The DNA for the CDR3 is TGTGCCAGCAGTGCGGGCTATGGCTACACCTTC.

This CDR3 is CASSIGPHRVPGHQPQHF. CDR3 bases: TGTGCCAGTAGTATAGGCCCTCACAGGGTTCCGGGTCATCAGCCCCAGCATTTT. The chain recombines TRBV19 with TRBJ1-5; D perhaps matches TRBD1 (6 bases). Per germline, CDR1 LNHDA and CDR2 SQIVND (reference sequence). The CDR3 totals 18 residues. Between the trimmed V and J ends, which lost 1 base and 5 bases, there was a span of 21 bases.

The rearrangement joins TRBV6-6 to TRBJ1-5; D unclear. Deletions cut 0 bases from V and 1 base from J, with 10 bases between. This CDR3 spans 16 amino acids. From germline, CDR1 is MNHNY and CDR2 SVGAGI (reference sequence). CDR3 sequence reads: CASSYSGGLSNQPQHF. CDR3 bases: TGTGCCAGCAGTTACTCGGGAGGGCTGAGCAATCAGCCCCAGCATTTT.